This T cell receptor (beta chain) is from a study of Ad26.COV2.S vaccination and SARS-CoV-2 variants. Overall study: Once or twice, 56 days apart, Ad26.COV2.S was delivered intramuscularly. General observations from the study: Possible underestimation of total T cell responses by the TCR breadth and depth analyses was noted.

Germline CDR1 SEHNR, CDR2 FQNEAQ (reference sequence). The CDR3 has 14 amino acids. V dropped 1 base and J dropped 4 bases, with 10 bases sitting between them. The data were produced by immunoSEQ multiplex PCR, yet TCRdb's version contains in-frame clones alone and is incomplete. The sample lists 240,000 or so clones; 88% were seen once. As for this clone: The antigen is not known.

As to treatment: some 20 received Ad26.COV2.S at low or high dose, single or two shots; 5 received placebo; per-sample allocation not given. Samples came from day 63 after the first vaccine or placebo injection. This TCR was recovered from a person between 18 and 65 years old who received the Ad26.COV2.S COVID-19 vaccine or a placebo. V is TRBV7-9 and J is TRBJ2-5; D is perhaps TRBD1 (6 bases). Sample: peripheral blood, taken in a trial of Ad26.COV2.S vaccine versus placebo. The CDR3 protein is CASSLDQGRETQYF. The DNA for the CDR3 is TGTGCCAGCAGCTTAGATCAGGGGCGAGAGACCCAGTACTTC. The full variable domain, with the rest looked up from reference TRBV7-9 and TRBJ2-5, is DTGVSQNPRHKITKRGQNVTFRCDPISEHNRLYWYRQTLGQGPEFLTYFQNEAQLEKSRLLSDRFSAERPKGSFSTLEIQRTEQGDSAMYLCASSLDQGRETQYFGPGTRLLVL.